The 13 T cell receptor beta chains listed next were all sequenced from one sample in a study of shared clonotypes between healthy human individuals. Measured with immunoSEQ multiplex PCR; TCRdb has only the in-frame clones, and not every one. The sample includes approximately 530,000 clones, about 96% of them seen just once. Material: naive CD4+ T cells sorted from blood. Noted subset: CD45RA+ positively selected. These receptors were taken from a woman aged 25 to 39 in good health.

The J gene is TRBJ2-5, the V gene TRBV11-2; D not certain. This CDR3 has 13 residues. Germline values: CDR1 SGHAT, CDR2 FQNNGV. V was trimmed by 0 bases and J by 1 base, leaving 3 bases between them. CDR3 nucleotides: TGTGCCAGCAGCTTAGATGTCCAAGAGACCCAGTACTTC. Translated, it gives CASSLDVQETQYF.

The chain carries TRBV5-1 and TRBJ2-7, with 9 bases that match TRBD2. This CDR3 is built from 15 residues. Germline V lookup: CDR1 SGHRS, CDR2 YFSETQ. J lost 1 base, V lost 6 bases, and 8 bases had no gene match. The CDR3: CASTPGAGGSYEQYF. The CDR3 nucleotides are TGCGCCAGCACCCCGGGGGCGGGAGGGTCCTACGAGCAGTACTTC. Drawing the rest from reference TRBV5-1 and TRBJ2-7, the complete variable domain is KAGVTQTPRYLIKTRGQQVTLSCSPISGHRSVSWYQQTPGQGLQFLFEYFSETQRNKGNFPGRFSGRQFSNSRSEMNVSTLELGDSALYLCASTPGAGGSYEQYFGPGTRLTVT.

The chain uses TRBV10-3 and TRBJ2-7, with TRBD2 identical over 9 bases. V was pared by 3 bases and J by 4 bases, with 4 bases of the junction left unmatched. Germline assignment: CDR1 ENHRY and CDR2 SYGVKD. This CDR3 is 14 amino acids long. The CDR3 sequence: CAISDSGRVYEQYF. CDR3 sequence (DNA): TGTGCCATCAGTGATAGCGGGAGAGTGTACGAGCAGTACTTC.

On this clone itself: This specimen includes other DNA sequences encoding the same CDR3. The chain combines TRBV9 with TRBJ2-1; D is unclear. V lost 2 bases and J 2 bases, leaving 5 bases between the germline ends. Germline V lookup: CDR1 SGDLS, CDR2 YYNGEE. This CDR3 has 13 residues. CDR3 sequence reads: CASSVGTYNEQFF. In DNA, the CDR3 is TGTGCCAGCAGCGTTGGGACCTACAATGAGCAGTTCTTC.

V is TRBV28 and J is TRBJ1-3, with D possibly TRBD1 on 5 matching bases. Trimming shortened V by 5 bases and J by 2 bases, and 10 bases separated the two germline ends. Germline CDR1 and CDR2: MDHEN and SYDVKM. This CDR3 contains 14 residues. CDR3 in amino acids: CASSGAGTGNTIYF. The DNA for the CDR3 is TGTGCCAGCAGTGGCGCAGGGACTGGAAACACCATATATTTT.

V is TRBV6-1 and J is TRBJ2-1, with TRBD1 as a possible D gene (5 bases). The CDR3 runs 15 residues. The germline gives CDR1 MNHNS, CDR2 SASEGT. V lost 0 bases and J 7 bases, leaving 13 bases between the germline ends. CDR3 amino acids: CASSEAGVTVNEQFF. CDR3 nucleotide sequence: TGTGCCAGCAGTGAAGCAGGGGTGACCGTGAATGAGCAGTTCTTC.

The gene calls are TRBV6-5 and TRBJ1-1, with D maybe TRBD1 (5 bases). CDR3 length: 16 residues. Trimming removed 2 bases from V and 0 bases from J, with 13 bases in between. Germline lookup yields CDR1 MNHEY and CDR2 SVGAGI. This chain's CDR3 is CASSYQGRIMNTEAFF. CDR3 sequence (DNA): TGTGCCAGCAGTTACCAGGGACGTATCATGAACACTGAAGCTTTCTTT.

The chain links TRBV28 to TRBJ1-1, with D perhaps matching TRBD1 (6 bases). The CDR3 spans 19 residues. The V end was cut by 0 bases, the J end by 1 base, with 21 bases between. Germline V gives CDR1 MDHEN, CDR2 SYDVKM. The CDR3 DNA is TGTGCCAGCAGTTTATGGGGGGCTAGGAAGCCATCAACGAACACTGAAGCTTTCTTT. The encoded protein is CASSLWGARKPSTNTEAFF. Looking up the rest from reference TRBV28 and TRBJ1-1 gives the full variable domain: DVKVTQSSRYLVKRTGEKVFLECVQDMDHENMFWYRQDPGLGLRLIYFSYDVKMKEKGDIPEGYSVSREKKERFSLILESASTNQTSMYLCASSLWGARKPSTNTEAFFGQGTRLTVV.

The chain joins TRBV19 to TRBJ2-2; D gene ambiguous. Trimming cost V 4 bases and J 4 bases, with 10 bases left between them. The CDR3 runs 14 residues. CDR1 and CDR2 (germline): LNHDA, SQIVND (reference sequence). The CDR3 loop reads CASSSQTTTGELFF. The DNA for the CDR3 is TGTGCCAGTAGTAGCCAGACGACCACCGGGGAGCTGTTTTTT.

The V call is TRBV2, the J call TRBJ2-2; TRBD2 is a possible D gene (6 bases). V was pared by 3 bases and J by 8 bases, with 22 bases between. The CDR3 runs 17 residues. The germline gives CDR1 SNHLY, CDR2 FYNNEI. The CDR3 here is CASSDPNLGGRTGELFF. CDR3 in DNA: TGTGCCAGCAGTGACCCGAATCTTGGTGGGAGGACAGGGGAGCTGTTTTTT.

V and J are TRBV11-2 and TRBJ1-1; 11 bases are a match to TRBD1. CDR1 and CDR2 (germline): SGHAT, FQNNGV. The J segment lost 4 bases and the V segment lost 5 bases, leaving 6 bases of the junction unmatched. The CDR3 is made up of 15 amino acids. The CDR3 DNA reads TGTGCCAGCAGCATTGGACAGGGGGCCGGCACTGAAGCTTTCTTT. This encodes CASSIGQGAGTEAFF.

The rearrangement links TRBV9 to TRBJ2-2, with D possibly TRBD2 on 5 matching bases. The CDR3 consists of 15 residues. CDR1 SGDLS and CDR2 YYNGEE come from the germline V gene. The germline V and J ends were trimmed by 2 bases and 0 bases, with 8 bases remaining between them. The CDR3 loop reads CASSVQTTNTGELFF. The CDR3 region has the DNA TGTGCCAGCAGCGTCCAGACTACGAACACCGGGGAGCTGTTTTTT.

The chain uses TRBV5-6 and TRBJ1-3; no firm D call. This CDR3 region has 16 residues. Trimming stripped 1 base from V and 0 bases from J, with 11 bases between. The germline CDR1 and CDR2 sequences are SGHDT and YYEEEE. The CDR3 DNA reads as TGTGCCAGCAGCTTGTTAGGGTCGACCTCTGGAAACACCATATATTTT. Translation gives CASSLLGSTSGNTIYF.